This is a list of T cell receptor beta chains from one sample in a study of blood T cell repertoires in COVID-19. The method was immunoSEQ multiplex PCR; TCRdb's version includes in-frame clones alone and lacks a portion of them. The sample lists about 45,000 clones, 87% occurring once. The sequenced sample was peripheral blood. The receptor set was obtained from a woman aged 80 or over in a cohort sampled during active or convalescent COVID-19. CDR3s include the opening cysteine and the closing phenylalanine or tryptophan. The D gene is left open where the match is weak. Clone sizes are given selectively: once, few, many, or a class where the clone is expanded.

j_call clone_size d_call v_call cdr3_aa cdr3_nt
TRBJ1-1 . . TRBV5-1 CASSPAWTGMNTEAFF TGCGCCAGCAGCCCAGCCTGGACGGGGATGAACACTGAAGCTTTCTTT
TRBJ1-2 . TRBD1 TRBV4-2 CASSPTEGRGYYGYTF TGTGCCAGCAGCCCAACCGAGGGCAGGGGGTATTATGGCTACACCTTC
TRBJ1-1 . TRBD1 TRBV6-5 CASIMTGGQTEAFF TGTGCCAGCATAATGACAGGGGGTCAGACTGAAGCTTTCTTT
TRBJ1-2 . . TRBV5-6 CASSFRFSGGFGGYTF TGTGCCAGCAGCTTTAGGTTCTCGGGGGGCTTTGGCGGCTACACCTTC
TRBJ2-3 few . TRBV3-1/TRBV3-2 CASSQRAGRTDTQYF TGTGCCAGCAGCCAACGGGCGGGCAGGACAGATACGCAGTATTTT
TRBJ1-2 . . TRBV6-5 CASGAPLHTF TGTGCCAGCGGGGCCCCCCTGCACACCTTC
TRBJ2-3 . TRBD1 TRBV4-1 CASSQSGQGSTDTQYF TGCGCCAGCAGCCAAAGCGGACAGGGAAGCACAGATACGCAGTATTTT
TRBJ2-2 once TRBD1 TRBV19 CASSKDRITGELFF TGTGCCAGTAGTAAGGACAGGATCACCGGGGAGCTGTTTTTT
TRBJ2-7 . TRBD2 TRBV11-3 CASSSILAGVYEQYF TGTGCCAGCAGCTCGATACTAGCGGGAGTCTACGAGCAGTACTTC
TRBJ2-7 . . TRBV11-3 CASSLAPTYEQYF TGTGCCAGCAGCTTAGCCCCCACCTACGAGCAGTACTTC
TRBJ2-3 . . TRBV9 CASSVGVGGGTDTQYF TGTGCCAGCAGCGTAGGTGTGGGTGGAGGAACAGATACGCAGTATTTT
TRBJ1-1 . . TRBV7-2 CASSLRTVTIVNTEAFF TGTGCCAGCAGCCTAAGGACAGTAACCATTGTGAACACTGAAGCTTTCTTT
TRBJ1-1 . . TRBV12-3/TRBV12-4 CASSLAQETEAFF TGTGCCAGCAGTTTAGCGCAGGAAACTGAAGCTTTCTTT
TRBJ2-5 . TRBD1 TRBV10-1 CASSDGQGRETQYF TGCGCCAGCAGTGACGGACAGGGCCGGGAGACCCAGTACTTC
TRBJ2-7 . . TRBV30 CAWRYRHEQYF TGTGCCTGGAGGTACAGGCACGAGCAGTACTTC
TRBJ1-3 . TRBD1 TRBV18 CASSLRQGALSGNTIYF TGTGCCAGCTCACTAAGACAGGGGGCCCTCTCTGGAAACACCATATATTTT
TRBJ1-2 . TRBD1 TRBV7-8 CASSSQGAGSYGYTF TGTGCCAGCAGCTCACAGGGGGCTGGTAGCTATGGCTACACCTTC
TRBJ2-1 once . TRBV7-9 CASSTSSGPIYNEQFF TGTGCCAGCAGCACGTCCAGTGGGCCCATCTACAATGAGCAGTTCTTC
TRBJ1-1 . . TRBV10-2 CACTHIGQPNTEAFF TGCGCCTGCACTCACATTGGACAGCCAAACACTGAAGCTTTCTTT
TRBJ2-7 . . TRBV11-2 CASSPLGAGASYEQYF TGTGCCAGCAGCCCCTTGGGGGCGGGTGCCTCCTACGAGCAGTACTTC
TRBJ2-7 . TRBD2 TRBV11-2 CASSFRLAGSLSEQYF TGTGCCAGCAGCTTCCGACTAGCGGGATCTCTAAGCGAGCAGTACTTC
TRBJ2-1 . . TRBV6-2/TRBV6-3 CASSFLDLGEQFF TGTGCCAGCAGTTTCCTTGACCTCGGGGAGCAGTTCTTC
TRBJ2-2 . . TRBV30 CAWIRTHGEELFF TGTGCCTGGATCCGGACTCACGGAGAGGAGCTGTTTTTT
TRBJ1-2 . . TRBV4-1 CASSQTPEGAGARTMYGYTF TGCGCCAGCAGCCAAACCCCAGAAGGGGCGGGGGCGCGTACTATGTATGGCTACACCTTC
TRBJ1-5 . TRBD1 TRBV5-8 CASNYRGRSNQPQHF TGTGCCAGCAACTACAGGGGGCGAAGCAATCAGCCCCAGCATTTT
TRBJ2-6 . TRBD2 TRBV3-1/TRBV3-2 CASSPEHGLAGGPGANVLTF TGTGCCAGCAGCCCCGAACACGGACTAGCGGGAGGGCCTGGGGCCAACGTCCTGACTTTC
TRBJ2-5 once TRBD2 TRBV11-3 CASSRGASGNKQETQYF TGTGCCAGCAGCCGGGGGGCTAGCGGGAACAAACAAGAGACCCAGTACTTC
TRBJ2-2 . TRBD2 TRBV5-8 CASSSLGRETNTGELFF TGTGCCAGCAGCTCCCTCGGGCGGGAGACGAACACCGGGGAGCTGTTTTTT
TRBJ1-2 few . TRBV6-6 CASSQTGPYGYTF TGTGCCAGCAGCCAAACAGGGCCCTATGGCTACACCTTC
TRBJ2-7 . TRBD1 TRBV5-4 CASSRDRNHEQYF TGTGCCAGCAGCAGGGACAGGAACCACGAGCAGTACTTC
TRBJ1-2 once TRBD1 TRBV28 CASSMTGEQGYTF TGTGCCAGCAGTATGACAGGGGAACAGGGCTACACCTTC
TRBJ2-1 . TRBD2 TRBV9 CASSVGGGSGPYNEQFF TGTGCCAGCAGCGTAGGAGGAGGTAGCGGGCCTTACAATGAGCAGTTCTTC
TRBJ1-2 . . TRBV7-9 CASSLDSQYTF TGTGCCAGCAGCTTAGACAGTCAATACACCTTC
TRBJ1-3 . . TRBV6-5 CASRGTGNSGNTIYF TGTGCCAGCAGGGGCACAGGAAACTCTGGAAACACCATATATTTT
TRBJ2-1 . TRBD2 TRBV11-3 CASSPTPSGSGEQFF TGTGCCAGCAGCCCCACCCCTAGCGGGAGCGGTGAGCAGTTCTTC
TRBJ2-3 few . TRBV7-3 CASSLSGGPGTQYF TGTGCCAGCAGCTTATCGGGGGGCCCCGGTACGCAGTATTTT
TRBJ1-2 . . TRBV10-2 CASTKRNQGYGYTF TGCGCCAGCACGAAGAGGAACCAAGGCTATGGCTACACCTTC
TRBJ2-7 once . TRBV7-2 CASTASGRGYEQYF TGTGCCAGCACTGCCTCCGGACGGGGCTACGAGCAGTACTTC
TRBJ2-2 . TRBD1 TRBV7-2 CASNDQGVGELFF TGTGCCAGCAATGACCAGGGGGTCGGGGAGCTGTTTTTT
TRBJ2-5 . TRBD2 TRBV29-1 CSVERTSGMETQYF TGCAGCGTTGAGCGGACTAGCGGGATGGAGACCCAGTACTTC
TRBJ1-1 . . TRBV19 CASGLSRYTEAFF TGTGCCAGTGGTCTAAGCCGATACACTGAAGCTTTCTTT
TRBJ2-1 once TRBD2 TRBV7-2 CASSLVGASGSGRNEQFF TGTGCCAGCAGCTTAGTAGGGGCTAGCGGGAGTGGTCGTAATGAGCAGTTCTTC
TRBJ1-3 . . TRBV28 CASSFGGGASGNTIYF TGTGCCAGCAGTTTTGGAGGGGGGGCGAGTGGAAACACCATATATTTT
TRBJ2-5 . TRBD2 TRBV6-2/TRBV6-3 CASSPGLAGGGETQYF TGTGCCAGCAGTCCCGGACTAGCGGGAGGAGGGGAGACCCAGTACTTC